The rows below give T cell receptor beta chains drawn from one sample of a study of T-cell memory formation after mild COVID-19. TCRdb analysed the 5' RACE reads with MiXCR anew, one entry per CDR3 protein. The sample holds about 560,000 distinct CDR3 sequences, 20% to 25% seen once. What was sequenced was PBMCs or a T cell subset sorted from them (not recorded which). The receptors originated from an adult woman who had mild COVID-19 (a few samples of this study predate the infection). Cell type and time point are not known. CDR3s leave out the opening cysteine and the closing phenylalanine or tryptophan.

v_call cdr3_aa
TRBV12-3/TRBV12-4 ASSSTAGGVYEQY
TRBV6-5 ASSSPQGAYGYT
TRBV7-2 ASSLGLQGPEQF
TRBV29-1 SVGLESSYEQY
TRBV12-3/TRBV12-4 ASSSLGAEQY
TRBV7-7 ASSLGDSNGEQY
TRBV24-1 ATSDWDSPREQY
TRBV2 ATSGTVSYEQY
TRBV19 ASSIKRGETQY
TRBV12-3/TRBV12-4 ASSLMGTAQETQY
TRBV4-1 ASSRGTGGTEAF
TRBV20-1 SARGLAESYNEQF
TRBV7-6 ASSLVPKLAGGAPTTSEQY
TRBV4-1 ASSQDPSLRNQPQH
TRBV29-1 SVDTGARTDTQY
TRBV27 ASSHQVNTEAF